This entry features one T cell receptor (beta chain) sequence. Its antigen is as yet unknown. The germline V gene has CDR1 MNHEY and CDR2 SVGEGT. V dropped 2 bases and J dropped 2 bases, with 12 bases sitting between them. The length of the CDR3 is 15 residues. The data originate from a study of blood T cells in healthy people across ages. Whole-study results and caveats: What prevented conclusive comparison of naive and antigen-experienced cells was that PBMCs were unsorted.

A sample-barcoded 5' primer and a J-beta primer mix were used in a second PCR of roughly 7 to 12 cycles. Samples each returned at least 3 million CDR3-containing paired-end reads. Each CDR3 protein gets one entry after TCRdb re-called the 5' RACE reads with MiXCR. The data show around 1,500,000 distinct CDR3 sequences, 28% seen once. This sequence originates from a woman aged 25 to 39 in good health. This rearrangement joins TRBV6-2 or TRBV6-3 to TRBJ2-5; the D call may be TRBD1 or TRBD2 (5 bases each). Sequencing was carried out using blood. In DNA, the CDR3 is TGTGCCAGCAGTTACCCCGGGACGAGACAAGAGACCCAGTACTTC. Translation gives CASSYPGTRQETQYF.